This is a list of T cell receptor beta chains from one sample in a study of blood T cells in healthy people across ages. TCRdb re-called the 5' RACE reads with MiXCR, one entry per CDR3 protein. The data contain more than 900,000 distinct CDR3 sequences, around 25% of them singletons. This sample was also put to use in a study of T cells of mothers and their children.

Sequenced material: blood. These receptors were collected from a girl aged 2 to 10 in good health. Each CDR3 is given with its conserved first and last residue. The D gene is left open where the match is weak. Not all rows give a size; the values are once, few, many and, for expanded clones, a class.

clone size: NA
V gene: TRBV24-1
J gene: TRBJ1-1
D gene: NA
CDR3 protein: CATSDGGLAFF
CDR3 DNA: TGTGCCACCAGTGATGGGGGATTGGCTTTCTTT

clone size: few
V gene: TRBV7-2
J gene: TRBJ1-1
D gene: NA
CDR3 protein: CASSLFGGDANTEAFF
CDR3 DNA: TGTGCCAGCAGCTTGTTTGGAGGGGACGCGAACACTGAAGCTTTCTTT

clone size: few
V gene: TRBV28
J gene: TRBJ2-7
D gene: NA
CDR3 protein: CASQSGASWYEQYF
CDR3 DNA: TGTGCCAGCCAATCCGGGGCGTCCTGGTACGAGCAGTACTTC

clone size: few
V gene: TRBV24-1
J gene: TRBJ2-1
D gene: NA
CDR3 protein: CATSDFGSSLSNNEQFF
CDR3 DNA: TGTGCCACCAGTGATTTCGGGTCTTCACTCTCTAACAATGAGCAGTTCTTC

clone size: few
V gene: TRBV4-1
J gene: TRBJ1-5
D gene: TRBD1
CDR3 protein: CASSQGDSNQPQHF
CDR3 DNA: TGTGCCAGCAGCCAGGGGGACAGCAATCAGCCCCAGCATTTT

clone size: NA
V gene: TRBV7-3
J gene: TRBJ1-2
D gene: NA
CDR3 protein: CASSSLSVDGYTF
CDR3 DNA: TGTGCCAGCAGCTCCCTATCCGTCGATGGCTACACCTTC

clone size: few
V gene: TRBV7-2
J gene: TRBJ2-7
D gene: TRBD2
CDR3 protein: CASSFLAGGLNEQYF
CDR3 DNA: TGTGCCAGCAGCTTCTTAGCGGGGGGGCTAAACGAGCAGTACTTC

clone size: NA
V gene: TRBV12-5
J gene: TRBJ2-1
D gene: NA
CDR3 protein: CASGFLGVRYSNEQFF
CDR3 DNA: TGTGCTAGTGGTTTCCTTGGAGTAAGGTACTCGAATGAGCAGTTCTTC

clone size: many
V gene: TRBV29-1
J gene: TRBJ2-5
D gene: NA
CDR3 protein: CSVERGETQYF
CDR3 DNA: TGCAGCGTTGAGAGGGGGGAGACCCAGTACTTC

clone size: NA
V gene: TRBV7-9
J gene: TRBJ2-7
D gene: NA
CDR3 protein: CASNPSFLGSSSYEQYF
CDR3 DNA: TGTGCCAGCAACCCTAGTTTTTTGGGCAGCAGCTCCTACGAGCAGTACTTC

clone size: NA
V gene: TRBV11-3
J gene: TRBJ2-5
D gene: NA
CDR3 protein: CASSLGGASLNEETQYF
CDR3 DNA: TGTGCCAGCAGCTTAGGGGGCGCAAGTCTAAATGAAGAGACCCAGTACTTC

clone size: NA
V gene: TRBV5-1
J gene: TRBJ1-1
D gene: NA
CDR3 protein: CASSGDGDFRTEAFF
CDR3 DNA: TGCGCCAGCAGCGGGGACGGAGACTTTCGTACTGAAGCTTTCTTT

clone size: NA
V gene: TRBV5-1
J gene: TRBJ2-5
D gene: TRBD1
CDR3 protein: CASSFRTGLRQTQYF
CDR3 DNA: TGCGCCAGCAGCTTTAGGACAGGGCTGCGTCAGACCCAGTACTTC

clone size: few
V gene: TRBV7-3
J gene: TRBJ2-3
D gene: NA
CDR3 protein: CASGPGGGGTDTQYF
CDR3 DNA: TGTGCCAGCGGGCCCGGTGGAGGGGGCACAGATACGCAGTATTTT

clone size: NA
V gene: TRBV7-9
J gene: TRBJ2-7
D gene: NA
CDR3 protein: CASSLALRAHEQYF
CDR3 DNA: TGTGCCAGCAGCCTAGCCCTCAGGGCCCACGAGCAGTACTTC

clone size: few
V gene: TRBV20-1
J gene: TRBJ2-7
D gene: TRBD1
CDR3 protein: CSARDRTKYEQYF
CDR3 DNA: TGCAGTGCTAGGGACAGGACGAAATACGAGCAGTACTTC

clone size: NA
V gene: TRBV6-5
J gene: TRBJ2-3
D gene: NA
CDR3 protein: CASSYRATGSGADTQYF
CDR3 DNA: TGTGCCAGCAGTTACCGTGCGACGGGGAGCGGAGCAGATACGCAGTATTTT

clone size: NA
V gene: TRBV6-2/TRBV6-3
J gene: TRBJ2-6
D gene: NA
CDR3 protein: CASSYAVSSGANVLTF
CDR3 DNA: TGTGCCAGCAGTTATGCCGTTAGCTCTGGGGCCAACGTCCTGACTTTC

clone size: few
V gene: TRBV3-1
J gene: TRBJ2-1
D gene: TRBD2
CDR3 protein: CASSQDDGGNEQFF
CDR3 DNA: TGTGCCAGCAGCCAAGATGACGGGGGGAATGAGCAGTTCTTC

clone size: few
V gene: TRBV6-1
J gene: TRBJ2-1
D gene: TRBD2
CDR3 protein: CASSSGREDEQFF
CDR3 DNA: TGTGCCAGCAGTAGCGGGAGGGAGGATGAGCAGTTCTTC

clone size: many
V gene: TRBV5-6
J gene: TRBJ2-4
D gene: TRBD1
CDR3 protein: CASSPGQGNIQYF
CDR3 DNA: TGTGCCAGCAGCCCTGGACAGGGAAACATTCAGTACTTC

clone size: few
V gene: TRBV6-5
J gene: TRBJ1-6
D gene: NA
CDR3 protein: CASSSSGTTNSPLHF
CDR3 DNA: TGTGCCAGCAGTTCATCGGGGACTACAAATTCACCCCTCCACTTT

clone size: NA
V gene: TRBV3-1
J gene: TRBJ1-1
D gene: NA
CDR3 protein: CASSQEVISGASFF
CDR3 DNA: TGTGCCAGCAGCCAAGAGGTAATCTCGGGAGCGTCTTTCTTT

clone size: NA
V gene: TRBV7-9
J gene: TRBJ2-5
D gene: TRBD2
CDR3 protein: CASSSGVTSGEETQYF
CDR3 DNA: TGTGCCAGCAGCTCGGGCGTGACTAGCGGGGAAGAGACCCAGTACTTC

clone size: NA
V gene: TRBV11-2
J gene: TRBJ2-1
D gene: TRBD1
CDR3 protein: CANSLVRDSPYNEQFF
CDR3 DNA: TGTGCCAACAGCTTAGTCCGGGACAGCCCCTACAATGAGCAGTTCTTC

clone size: few
V gene: TRBV7-9
J gene: TRBJ2-5
D gene: NA
CDR3 protein: CASSSKVRWETQYF
CDR3 DNA: TGTGCCAGCAGCTCAAAAGTTAGGTGGGAGACCCAGTACTTC

clone size: NA
V gene: TRBV20-1
J gene: TRBJ2-3
D gene: NA
CDR3 protein: CSAIRLASDTQYF
CDR3 DNA: TGCAGTGCTATTCGTCTAGCGAGCGATACGCAGTATTTT

clone size: few
V gene: TRBV7-6
J gene: TRBJ2-2
D gene: NA
CDR3 protein: CASSLVGAGELFF
CDR3 DNA: TGTGCCAGCAGCTTAGTAGGAGCCGGGGAGCTGTTTTTT

clone size: few
V gene: TRBV12-3/TRBV12-4
J gene: TRBJ2-3
D gene: TRBD2
CDR3 protein: CASSSYSSGGFTDTQYF
CDR3 DNA: TGTGCCAGCAGTTCCTACTCTAGCGGGGGTTTTACAGATACGCAGTATTTT

clone size: NA
V gene: TRBV6-5
J gene: TRBJ2-5
D gene: NA
CDR3 protein: CASSYISGEETQYF
CDR3 DNA: TGTGCCAGCAGTTACATCTCAGGGGAAGAGACCCAGTACTTC

clone size: NA
V gene: TRBV4-1
J gene: TRBJ2-7
D gene: TRBD2
CDR3 protein: CASSQFTSGRSYEQYF
CDR3 DNA: TGCGCCAGCAGCCAGTTTACTAGCGGGCGCTCATACGAGCAGTACTTC

clone size: NA
V gene: TRBV2
J gene: TRBJ1-5
D gene: NA
CDR3 protein: CASSGGPQPQHF
CDR3 DNA: TGTGCCAGCAGTGGGGGGCCCCAGCCCCAGCATTTT

clone size: NA
V gene: TRBV20-1
J gene: TRBJ2-1
D gene: TRBD2
CDR3 protein: CSARSRLASSYNEQFF
CDR3 DNA: TGCAGTGCTAGGTCCCGACTAGCGAGCTCCTACAATGAGCAGTTCTTC

clone size: few
V gene: TRBV29-1
J gene: TRBJ2-5
D gene: NA
CDR3 protein: CNVEDGVKETQYF
CDR3 DNA: TGCAACGTTGAGGATGGGGTCAAAGAGACCCAGTACTTC

clone size: NA
V gene: TRBV4-1
J gene: TRBJ2-7
D gene: NA
CDR3 protein: CASSQWFDKYYEQYF
CDR3 DNA: TGCGCCAGCAGCCAATGGTTCGACAAGTACTACGAGCAGTACTTC

clone size: NA
V gene: TRBV29-1
J gene: TRBJ1-1
D gene: NA
CDR3 protein: CSVGTAKKNTEAFF
CDR3 DNA: TGCAGCGTTGGGACGGCAAAAAAGAACACTGAAGCTTTCTTT

clone size: few
V gene: TRBV6-1
J gene: TRBJ2-7
D gene: NA
CDR3 protein: CATLGVMASYEQYF
CDR3 DNA: TGTGCCACCCTGGGGGTAATGGCAAGCTACGAGCAGTACTTC

clone size: few
V gene: TRBV3-1
J gene: TRBJ2-5
D gene: NA
CDR3 protein: CASSLPAYQETQYF
CDR3 DNA: TGTGCCAGCAGCCTTCCGGCGTATCAAGAGACCCAGTACTTC

clone size: NA
V gene: TRBV29-1
J gene: TRBJ2-3
D gene: TRBD2
CDR3 protein: CSVDPRLAGEGDTQYF
CDR3 DNA: TGCAGCGTTGACCCAAGACTAGCGGGAGAGGGAGATACGCAGTATTTT

clone size: NA
V gene: TRBV7-9
J gene: TRBJ1-4
D gene: NA
CDR3 protein: CASSDSNNEKLFF
CDR3 DNA: TGTGCCAGCAGCGACAGCAATAATGAAAAACTGTTTTTT

clone size: NA
V gene: TRBV5-6
J gene: TRBJ1-2
D gene: TRBD1
CDR3 protein: CASSGSGTDPHGYTF
CDR3 DNA: TGTGCCAGCAGTGGGAGCGGGACAGATCCCCATGGCTACACCTTC

clone size: few
V gene: TRBV4-3
J gene: TRBJ2-7
D gene: TRBD1
CDR3 protein: CASSQEQGAREQYF
CDR3 DNA: TGCGCCAGCAGCCAAGAGCAGGGGGCGAGGGAGCAGTACTTC

clone size: NA
V gene: TRBV5-5
J gene: TRBJ2-4
D gene: NA
CDR3 protein: CTSSLEGPPKNIQYF
CDR3 DNA: TGTACCAGCAGCTTGGAGGGGCCTCCCAAAAACATTCAGTACTTC

clone size: NA
V gene: TRBV6-1
J gene: TRBJ2-5
D gene: NA
CDR3 protein: CASSDEGYQETQYF
CDR3 DNA: TGTGCCAGCAGTGACGAGGGGTACCAAGAGACCCAGTACTTC

clone size: many
V gene: TRBV4-2
J gene: TRBJ2-7
D gene: TRBD1
CDR3 protein: CASSQELQGSYEQYF
CDR3 DNA: TGTGCCAGCAGCCAAGAACTACAGGGGTCCTACGAGCAGTACTTC

clone size: NA
V gene: TRBV5-5
J gene: TRBJ1-6
D gene: NA
CDR3 protein: CASRLDRSSYNSPLHF
CDR3 DNA: TGTGCCAGCAGACTTGACAGGAGCTCCTATAATTCACCCCTCCACTTT

clone size: NA
V gene: TRBV3-1
J gene: TRBJ2-7
D gene: NA
CDR3 protein: CASSQTVETTYEQYF
CDR3 DNA: TGTGCCAGCAGCCAAACGGTGGAGACTACCTACGAGCAGTACTTC

clone size: few
V gene: TRBV25-1
J gene: TRBJ1-1
D gene: NA
CDR3 protein: CASSVDYPNTEAFF
CDR3 DNA: TGTGCCAGCAGTGTGGACTATCCGAACACTGAAGCTTTCTTT

clone size: NA
V gene: TRBV7-2
J gene: TRBJ1-2
D gene: TRBD1
CDR3 protein: CASSFGQGGGNYGYTF
CDR3 DNA: TGTGCCAGCAGCTTTGGACAGGGTGGAGGAAACTATGGCTACACCTTC

clone size: NA
V gene: TRBV5-1
J gene: TRBJ1-1
D gene: NA
CDR3 protein: CASSLVRGSNTEAFF
CDR3 DNA: TGCGCCAGCAGCTTGGTAAGGGGCAGCAACACTGAAGCTTTCTTT

clone size: few
V gene: TRBV29-1
J gene: TRBJ2-7
D gene: NA
CDR3 protein: CSAETGVTYEQYF
CDR3 DNA: TGCAGCGCAGAGACAGGTGTTACCTACGAGCAGTACTTC

clone size: NA
V gene: TRBV14
J gene: TRBJ2-1
D gene: NA
CDR3 protein: CASSRRRDSYYNEQFF
CDR3 DNA: TGTGCCAGCAGCCGCCGACGGGACTCATACTACAATGAGCAGTTCTTC

clone size: few
V gene: TRBV12-3/TRBV12-4
J gene: TRBJ2-7
D gene: NA
CDR3 protein: CASSLGVGGEQYF
CDR3 DNA: TGTGCCAGCAGTTTAGGTGTTGGGGGCGAGCAGTACTTC

clone size: NA
V gene: TRBV9
J gene: TRBJ2-1
D gene: TRBD2
CDR3 protein: CASSDGLAGEVYNEQFF
CDR3 DNA: TGTGCCAGCAGCGACGGACTAGCGGGAGAGGTCTACAATGAGCAGTTCTTC

clone size: few
V gene: TRBV9
J gene: TRBJ1-2
D gene: NA
CDR3 protein: CASSPPDGVGYTF
CDR3 DNA: TGTGCCAGCAGCCCACCGGACGGGGTAGGCTACACCTTC

clone size: NA
V gene: TRBV29-1
J gene: TRBJ2-2
D gene: TRBD1
CDR3 protein: CSATEGTGMTGELFF
CDR3 DNA: TGCAGCGCGACAGAGGGGACAGGGATGACCGGGGAGCTGTTTTTT

clone size: NA
V gene: TRBV3-1
J gene: TRBJ2-5
D gene: NA
CDR3 protein: CASSQESSGETQYF
CDR3 DNA: TGTGCCAGCAGCCAAGAATCCAGCGGGGAGACCCAGTACTTC